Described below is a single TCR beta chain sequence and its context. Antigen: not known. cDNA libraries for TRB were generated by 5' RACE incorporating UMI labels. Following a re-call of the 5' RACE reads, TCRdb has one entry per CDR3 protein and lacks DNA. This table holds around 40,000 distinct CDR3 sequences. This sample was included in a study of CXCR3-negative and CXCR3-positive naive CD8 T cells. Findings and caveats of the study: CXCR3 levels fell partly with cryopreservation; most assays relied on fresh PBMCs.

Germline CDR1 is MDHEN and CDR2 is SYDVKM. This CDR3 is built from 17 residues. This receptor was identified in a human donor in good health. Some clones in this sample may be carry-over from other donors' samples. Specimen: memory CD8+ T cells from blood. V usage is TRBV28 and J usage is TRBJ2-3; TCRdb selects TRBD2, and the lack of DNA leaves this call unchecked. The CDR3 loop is CASNIGGLAGFTDTQYF. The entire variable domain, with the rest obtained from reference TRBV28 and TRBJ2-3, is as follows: DVKVTQSSRYLVKRTGEKVFLECVQDMDHENMFWYRQDPGLGLRLIYFSYDVKMKEKGDIPEGYSVSREKKERFSLILESASTNQTSMYLCASNIGGLAGFTDTQYFGPGTRLTVL.